Below are 2 T cell receptor beta chains sequenced from a single sample in a study of blood T cell repertoires in COVID-19. Clones were read by immunoSEQ multiplex PCR, and TCRdb kept only the in-frame ones, dropping some. The table shows under 250,000 clones, with about 86% occurring only once. Sequences were obtained from peripheral blood. These receptors were collected from a man aged 55 to 70 with acute or convalescent COVID-19.

The chain recombines TRBV10-3 with TRBJ2-1, with a possible D match to TRBD2 (7 bases). There are 14 residues in the CDR3. The germline V and J ends were trimmed by 10 bases and 5 bases, with 18 bases remaining between them. Germline V CDR1 and CDR2: ENHRY, SYGVKD. CDR3 coding DNA: TGTGCCACCCGGCGGGGGCCCCCCGACAATGAGCAGTTCTTC. Translated, it gives CATRRGPPDNEQFF.

The chain couples TRBV19 to TRBJ1-1; D ambiguous. Between the trimmed V and J ends, which lost 6 bases and 5 bases, there was a span of 16 bases. CDR3 length equals 14 residues. In germline, CDR1 is LNHDA, CDR2 SQIVND (reference sequence). The CDR3 reads CASRPLLPGTEAFF. CDR3 sequence (DNA): TGTGCCAGTAGACCCCTACTCCCGGGGACTGAAGCTTTCTTT.